This TCR beta chain was recorded in a study of CD8+CD57+ T cells in acquired aplastic anemia. Findings of the study overall: Total CD4+ and CD8+ pools in patients were more diverse than the CD8+CD57+ cells of those patients.

This clonotype was found a few times. Its antigen is unknown. Flow cytometry had shown expanded CD8+CD57+ cells in the patients chosen for sequencing. The study sampled blood from patients who had received no therapy. Bead-based CD8+CD57+ cell enrichment yielded a mean 1.6 ug DNA. V shed 5 bases, J shed 3 bases, and the junction held 4 bases outside the gene matches. CDR3 length equals 13 residues. Template material for TCR beta VDJ and CDR3 profiling consisted of genomic DNA. TCRdb ran MiXCR on the reads and lists one entry per CDR3 protein. The sample lists about 17,000 distinct CDR3 sequences, 30% to 45% seen once, with 65% to 90% in the top ten.

This receptor was identified in a human donor with aplastic anemia. Sequenced sample: CD8+CD57+ T cells sorted from PBMCs. Regarding subset: bead-enriched CD8+CD57+ effector memory T cells from SAA patients. The V and J genes are TRBV12-3 or TRBV12-4 and TRBJ2-7; TRBD1 matches 7 bases. The CDR3 nucleotides read TGTGCCAGCAGTCCCACAGGGGACTACGAGCAGTACTTC. Residues: CASSPTGDYEQYF.